This record covers a single T cell receptor beta chain. Its antigen is currently unknown. 13 Jbeta primers and 60 Vbeta primers were used for the PCR. Assay used: immunoSEQ multiplex PCR; TCRdb lists only in-frame clones, some missing. The sample lists 200,000 or so clones, 82% occurring once. This record belongs to a study of cytomegalovirus exposure and HLA in healthy donors. Study-wide results and caveats: Some 150 TCR beta chains were listed as cytomegalovirus-associated.

Germline CDR1 is SNHLY and CDR2 is FYNNEI. This CDR3 comprises 13 residues. Trimming removed 2 bases from V and 10 bases from J, with 14 bases in between. This clonotype was sampled from a woman aged 45-65 years in good health and CMV-seropositive. The chain carries TRBV2 and TRBJ1-1, with D possibly being TRBD1 (5 bases). Specimen: PBMCs. The CDR3 reads CASSENRSGRAFF. The DNA for the CDR3 is TGTGCCAGCAGTGAAAACAGGTCCGGGAGAGCTTTCTTT.